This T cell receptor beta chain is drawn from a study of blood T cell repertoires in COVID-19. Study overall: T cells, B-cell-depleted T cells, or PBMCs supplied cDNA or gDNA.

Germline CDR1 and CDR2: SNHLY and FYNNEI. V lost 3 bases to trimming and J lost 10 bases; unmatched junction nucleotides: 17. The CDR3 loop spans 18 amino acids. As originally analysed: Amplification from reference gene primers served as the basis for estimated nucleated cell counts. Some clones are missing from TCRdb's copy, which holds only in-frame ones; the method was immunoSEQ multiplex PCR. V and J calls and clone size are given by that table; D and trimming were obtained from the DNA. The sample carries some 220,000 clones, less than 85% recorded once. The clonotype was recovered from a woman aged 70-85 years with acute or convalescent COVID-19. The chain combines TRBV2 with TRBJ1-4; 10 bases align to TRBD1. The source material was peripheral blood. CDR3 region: CASSDRRLTGGGVGKLFF. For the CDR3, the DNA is TGTGCCAGCAGTGATCGTCGATTGACAGGGGGCGGAGTGGGAAAACTGTTTTTT.